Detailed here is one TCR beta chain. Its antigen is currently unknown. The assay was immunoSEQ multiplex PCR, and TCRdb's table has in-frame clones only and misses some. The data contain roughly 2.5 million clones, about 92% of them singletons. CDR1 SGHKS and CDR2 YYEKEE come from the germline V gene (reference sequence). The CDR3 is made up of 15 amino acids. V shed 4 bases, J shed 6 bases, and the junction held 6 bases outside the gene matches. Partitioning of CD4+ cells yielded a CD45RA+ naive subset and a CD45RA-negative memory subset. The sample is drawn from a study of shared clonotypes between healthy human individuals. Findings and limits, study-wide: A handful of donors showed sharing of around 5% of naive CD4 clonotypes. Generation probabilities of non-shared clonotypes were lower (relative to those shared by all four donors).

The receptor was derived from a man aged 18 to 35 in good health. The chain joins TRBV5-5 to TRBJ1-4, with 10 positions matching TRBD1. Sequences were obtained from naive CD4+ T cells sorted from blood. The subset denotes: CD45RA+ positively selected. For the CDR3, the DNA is TGTGCCAGCAGCCTAGACGGGACAGGGGATGAAAAACTGTTTTTT. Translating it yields CASSLDGTGDEKLFF.